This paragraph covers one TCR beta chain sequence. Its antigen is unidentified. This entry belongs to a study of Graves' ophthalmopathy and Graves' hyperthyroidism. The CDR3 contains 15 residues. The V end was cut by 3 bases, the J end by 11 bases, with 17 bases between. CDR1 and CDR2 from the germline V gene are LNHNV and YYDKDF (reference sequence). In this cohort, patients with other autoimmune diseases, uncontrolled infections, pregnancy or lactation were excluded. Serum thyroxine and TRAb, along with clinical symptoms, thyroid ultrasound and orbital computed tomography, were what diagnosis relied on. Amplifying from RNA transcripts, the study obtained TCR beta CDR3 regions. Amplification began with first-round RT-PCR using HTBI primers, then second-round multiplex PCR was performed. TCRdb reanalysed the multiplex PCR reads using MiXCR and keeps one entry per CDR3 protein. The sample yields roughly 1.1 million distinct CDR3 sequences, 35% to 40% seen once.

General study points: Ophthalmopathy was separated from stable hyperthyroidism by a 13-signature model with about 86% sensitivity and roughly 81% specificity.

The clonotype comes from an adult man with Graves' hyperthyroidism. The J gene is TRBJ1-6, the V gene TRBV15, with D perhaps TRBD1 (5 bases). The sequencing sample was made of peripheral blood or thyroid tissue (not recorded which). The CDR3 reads CATSRPLGTGTPLHF. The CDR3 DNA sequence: TGTGCCACCAGCAGGCCCTTGGGGACGGGGACACCCCTCCACTTT.